This T cell receptor beta chain was recorded in a study of CD8 T cells in ankylosing spondylitis. TCRdb ran MiXCR on the 5' RACE reads and lists one entry per CDR3 protein. The data hold 250,000 to 300,000 distinct CDR3 sequences, with about 20% observed a single time. Germline V CDR1 and CDR2: SGHRS, YFSETQ. J gave up 6 bases and V 4 bases, and 6 bases lay outside the gene matches. This CDR3 spans 14 amino acids. The clonotype was recovered from a male donor with ankylosing spondylitis or in good health (not recorded which). This chain joins TRBV5-1 and TRBJ2-2, with 7 positions matching TRBD1. The material sequenced was blood, either unsorted or a sorted T cell fraction (not recorded which). The CDR3 nucleotides are TGCGCCAGCAGCACACGACAGGGTCCCGGGGAGCTGTTTTTT. Protein product: CASSTRQGPGELFF.